These 14 T cell receptor beta chains came from one sample sequenced in a study of T cell responses to AZD1222 COVID-19 vaccine. The table came from immunoSEQ multiplex PCR; TCRdb's copy has only in-frame clones and leaves some out. The table includes about 180,000 clones, 85% to 95% detected once. The sample was peripheral blood, taken 28 days after the second dose of the MenACWY control vaccine. These receptors all stem from an adult who received the MenACWY meningococcal vaccine as a control.

The chain is built from TRBV7-8 and TRBJ1-2; D is undetermined. Between the trimmed V and J ends, which lost 5 bases and 4 bases, there was a span of 17 bases. In germline, CDR1 is SGHVS, CDR2 FQNEAQ. The CDR3 sequence is 15 residues long. CDR3 sequence (DNA): TGTGCCAGCAGCATGGCTATGGAGCGCCTCTATGGCTACACCTTC. It specifies CASSMAMERLYGYTF.

V and J are TRBV7-2 and TRBJ2-5; 7 bases are shared with TRBD2. Germline-derived CDR1 and CDR2 are SGHTA and FQGNSA. The CDR3 is 15 amino acids. V lost 5 bases to trimming and J lost 2 bases; unmatched junction nucleotides: 8. In nucleotides, the CDR3 is TGTGCCAGCAGCCATGGCGGGGGTTCTCAAGAGACCCAGTACTTC. The encoded protein is CASSHGGGSQETQYF.

The chain uses TRBV29-1 and TRBJ2-7, with 8 bases aligning to TRBD1. Germline CDR1 is SQVTM and CDR2 is ANQGSEA. J gave up 6 bases and V 5 bases, and 3 bases lay outside the gene matches. CDR3 length: 11 residues. The chain's CDR3 is CSVSRGPEQYF. CDR3 nucleotides: TGCAGCGTTTCCAGGGGGCCCGAGCAGTACTTC.

The chain uses TRBV27 and TRBJ2-5; 9 nucleotides align to TRBD2. This CDR3 is 14 amino acids long. The V segment lost 8 bases and the J segment 4 bases; nucleotides outside the gene matches: 8. Germline lookup yields CDR1 MNHEY and CDR2 SMNVEV (reference sequence). CDR3 in amino acids: CASGPSLAGETQYF. The CDR3 nucleotides read TGTGCCAGCGGACCCTCACTAGCGGGAGAGACCCAGTACTTC.

The CDR3 sequence is CASSHKFQSGGATGELFF. The CDR3 bases are TGCGCCAGCAGCCACAAATTTCAAAGCGGGGGGGCCACCGGGGAGCTGTTTTTT. V and J are TRBV4-3 and TRBJ2-2, with TRBD2 identical over 10 bases. The CDR3 runs to 18 residues. V gave up 3 bases and J gave up 4 bases; unmatched junction bases: 11. Germline V gene lookup returns CDR1 LGHNA and CDR2 YSLEER.

The chain links TRBV19 to TRBJ1-3; no firm D call. V lost 3 bases and J 0 bases, leaving 9 bases between the germline ends. Germline values: CDR1 LNHDA, CDR2 SQIVND (reference sequence). The CDR3 spans 15 residues. The DNA for the CDR3 is TGTGCCAGTAGTATGGACCGGAGCTCTGGAAACACCATATATTTT. Its protein is CASSMDRSSGNTIYF.

The genes are TRBV6-5 and TRBJ2-4; D is unresolved. CDR3 size: 14 residues. The V gene lost 8 bases and the J gene lost 5 bases, with 16 bases spanning the gap. The germline gives CDR1 MNHEY, CDR2 SVGAGI. The CDR3 coding sequence is TGTGCCAGCGGGTTTCCTGGGCAGCAAAACATTCAGTACTTC. Protein: CASGFPGQQNIQYF.

The J gene is TRBJ2-7, the V gene TRBV27; possibly TRBD2 for D (6 bases). Germline V gene data show CDR1 as MNHEY and CDR2 as SMNVEV (reference sequence). Trimming stripped 5 bases from V and 2 bases from J, with 10 bases between. The CDR3 contains 13 residues. CDR3 in amino acids: CASSPRGTYEQYF. The CDR3 bases are TGTGCCAGCAGTCCCCGGGGGACCTACGAGCAGTACTTC.

This clone ranks as large. V gene TRBV7-9 combines with J gene TRBJ1-1; a weak D match, TRBD1 (6 bases). Germline values: CDR1 SEHNR, CDR2 FQNEAQ (reference sequence). The CDR3 runs to 17 residues. Deletions cut 5 bases from V and 2 bases from J, with 21 bases between. The CDR3: CASSLTPPRGVNTEAFF. The CDR3 region has the DNA TGTGCCAGCAGCCTTACCCCTCCGAGGGGGGTAAACACTGAAGCTTTCTTT.

This clone showed up just once. V usage is TRBV7-2 and J usage is TRBJ1-4, with D possibly TRBD1 on 5 matching bases. V dropped 6 bases and J dropped 3 bases, with 14 bases sitting between them. This CDR3 comprises 15 residues. Germline V CDR1 and CDR2: SGHTA, FQGNSA. CDR3 DNA: TGTGCCAGCAGACCGACCGGGACGTCTAATGAAAAACTGTTTTTT. Amino acids: CASRPTGTSNEKLFF.

The chain joins TRBV2 to TRBJ2-4; the D is unclear. The CDR3 is 11 amino acids. The germline gives CDR1 SNHLY, CDR2 FYNNEI. V was trimmed by 6 bases and J by 5 bases, leaving 5 bases between them. The CDR3 DNA is TGTGCCAGCAGGGTAGAAAACATTCAGTACTTC. This translates into CASRVENIQYF.

The rearrangement uses TRBV6-5 and TRBJ1-1; maybe TRBD1 (6 bases). This CDR3 has 14 amino acids. V gave up 7 bases and J gave up 2 bases, with 14 bases separating them. Germline V gives CDR1 MNHEY, CDR2 SVGAGI. CDR3 loop: CASKRTDSNTEAFF. DNA for the CDR3: TGTGCCAGCAAGAGGACAGACTCAAACACTGAAGCTTTCTTT.

This chain connects TRBV2 to TRBJ1-5; D possibly corresponds to TRBD1 (5 bases). The ends were cut back, 8 bases at V and 0 bases at J, with 14 bases in the middle. CDR3 length equals 15 residues. The germline V gene has CDR1 SNHLY and CDR2 FYNNEI. The CDR3 is CASGQGRYSNQPQHF. In nucleotides, the CDR3 is TGTGCCAGCGGACAAGGACGGTATAGCAATCAGCCCCAGCATTTT. The full variable domain, its missing parts supplied by reference TRBV2 and TRBJ1-5, is EPEVTQTPSHQVTQMGQEVILRCVPISNHLYFYWYRQILGQKVEFLVSFYNNEISEKSEIFDDQFSVERPDGSNFTLKIRSTKLEDSAMYFCASGQGRYSNQPQHFGDGTRLSIL.

V is TRBV5-8 and J is TRBJ1-5; possible D gene TRBD1, 5 bases. The CDR3 spans 15 residues. Germline V gene sequence: CDR1 SGHTS, CDR2 YDEGEE. Trimming cost V 4 bases and J 4 bases, with 15 bases left between them. The CDR3, as DNA: TGTGCCAGCAGCCCGGGGCCCCGGGGGAATCAGCCCCAGCATTTT. It codes for CASSPGPRGNQPQHF.